What follows is one TCR beta chain and its context. The antigen remains unidentified. Germline V CDR1 and CDR2: MNHEY, SMNVEV (reference sequence). The CDR3 contains 16 residues. V shed 7 bases and J 6 bases; nucleotides not matched to a gene: 14. The data were taken from a study of cytomegalovirus exposure and HLA in healthy donors. Study-wide points: There were a few CMV-associated chains whose specificity for CMV antigens was confirmed in vitro. Later work showed greater clonal expansion in HLA-associated TCR beta chains than in equally common others.

60 Vbeta and 13 Jbeta primers were used in PCR. Method: immunoSEQ multiplex PCR; TCRdb's copy keeps in-frame clones and lacks some. The sample has 200,000 to 250,000 clones; about 83% are singletons. Sequenced input: PBMCs. The chain carries TRBV27 and TRBJ2-1; 8 bases agree with TRBD2. The receptor's source is a human donor in good health. The CDR3 loop is CASNGEGLVRFNEQFF. The CDR3 coding sequence is TGTGCCAGCAACGGAGAGGGACTAGTAAGGTTCAATGAGCAGTTCTTC.